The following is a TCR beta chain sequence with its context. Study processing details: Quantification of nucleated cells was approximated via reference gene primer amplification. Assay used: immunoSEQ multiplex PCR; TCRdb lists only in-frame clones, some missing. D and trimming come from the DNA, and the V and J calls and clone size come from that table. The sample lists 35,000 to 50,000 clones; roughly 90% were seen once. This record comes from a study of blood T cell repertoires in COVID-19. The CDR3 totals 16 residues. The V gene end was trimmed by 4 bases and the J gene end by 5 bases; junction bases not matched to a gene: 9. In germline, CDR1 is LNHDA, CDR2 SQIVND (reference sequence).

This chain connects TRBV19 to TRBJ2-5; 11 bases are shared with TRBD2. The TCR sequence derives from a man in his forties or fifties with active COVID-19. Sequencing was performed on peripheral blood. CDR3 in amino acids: CASSNIAGGLGETQYF. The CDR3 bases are TGTGCCAGTAGTAACATAGCGGGGGGGCTAGGGGAGACCCAGTACTTC.